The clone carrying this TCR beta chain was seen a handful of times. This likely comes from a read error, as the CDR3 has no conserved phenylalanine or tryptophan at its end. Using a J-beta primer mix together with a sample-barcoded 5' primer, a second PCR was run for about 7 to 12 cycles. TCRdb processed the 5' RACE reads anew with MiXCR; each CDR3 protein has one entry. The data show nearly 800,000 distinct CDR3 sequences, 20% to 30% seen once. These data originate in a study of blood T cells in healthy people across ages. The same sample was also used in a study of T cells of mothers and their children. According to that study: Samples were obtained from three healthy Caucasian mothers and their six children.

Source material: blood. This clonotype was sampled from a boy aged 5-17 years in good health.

In DNA, the CDR3 is TGTGCCAGCAGCCAAGATGGGATTGGCGGGTTGAGCTCCTACAATGAGCAGTTCCTC. Its translation: CASSQDGIGGLSSYNEQFL. This rearrangement joins TRBV3-1 to TRBJ2-1, with D perhaps TRBD2 (5 bases). Trimming removed 0 bases at V and 0 bases at J, with 18 bases between. The germline V gene encodes CDR1 LGHDT and CDR2 YNNKEL (reference sequence). This CDR3 has 19 residues.